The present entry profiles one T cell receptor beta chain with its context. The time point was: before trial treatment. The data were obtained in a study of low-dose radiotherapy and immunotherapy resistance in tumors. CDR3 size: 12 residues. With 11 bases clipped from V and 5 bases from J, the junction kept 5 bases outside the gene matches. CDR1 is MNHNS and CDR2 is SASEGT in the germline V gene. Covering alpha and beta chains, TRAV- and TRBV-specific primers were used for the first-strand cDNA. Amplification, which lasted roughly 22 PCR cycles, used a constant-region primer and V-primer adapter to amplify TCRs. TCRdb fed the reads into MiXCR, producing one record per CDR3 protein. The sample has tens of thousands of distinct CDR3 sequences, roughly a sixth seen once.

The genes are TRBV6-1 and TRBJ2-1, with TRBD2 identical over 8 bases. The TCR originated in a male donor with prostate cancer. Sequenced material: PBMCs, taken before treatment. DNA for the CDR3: TGTGCCCGGGGGGGCCGGGACAATGAGCAGTTCTTC. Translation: CARGGRDNEQFF.